This T cell receptor (beta chain) was documented in a study of quantifying T cell responses using KT2 cells. Study summary: RNA was reverse transcribed with TCR alpha and beta constant-region primers. The T4 ligation step was estimated to exceed 9% efficiency under optimum conditions.

A single-stranded UMI oligo with SP2 sequence was ligated to cDNA 3' ends. First-round PCR used 3 to 4 cycles and beta primers RC1.1 and RC1.2 covering TRBC1 and TRBC2. TCRdb fed the UMI-ligation and nested PCR reads into MiXCR, producing one record per CDR3 protein. The sample shows approximately 50,000 distinct CDR3 sequences, under 14% of them seen only once. Study-level points and caveats: KT2 sequence counts showed saturation when very many KT2 cells were spiked in.

A remark on this clonotype: Antigen unknown.

The sample consisted of PBMCs spiked with cells of the T cell clone KT2. This receptor was obtained from a human donor.

The CDR3 DNA reads as TGTGCCAGCAGCGAAAGGGGGGGCCAAGAGACCCAGTACTTC. This translates into CASSERGGQETQYF. The chain employs TRBV3-1 and TRBJ2-5; D is possibly TRBD2 (7 bases). The germline gives CDR1 LGHDT, CDR2 YNNKEL (reference sequence). Trimming removed 5 bases at V and 1 base at J, with 11 bases between. The CDR3 is made up of 14 amino acids.